Shown below are 15 T cell receptor beta chains from a single sample sequenced in a study of blood T cell repertoires in COVID-19. Measured with immunoSEQ multiplex PCR; TCRdb has only the in-frame clones, and not every one. There are about 180,000 clones in the sample; about 85% occur only once, and 2.9% lies in the top ten. The sequenced material came from peripheral blood. The receptor set was obtained from a woman aged 30 to 39 with active or convalescent COVID-19.

The chain recombines TRBV24-1 with TRBJ1-1; 8 bases fit TRBD1. The CDR3 is 15 amino acids. Looked up from germline, CDR1 is KGHDR and CDR2 is SFDVKD. The ends lost 4 bases at V and 5 bases at J; junction bases unmatched: 8. The CDR3 sequence: CATSDRRQGMTEAFF. DNA of the CDR3: TGTGCCACCAGTGACCGACGACAGGGGATGACTGAAGCTTTCTTT.

The count of this clone is one. The gene calls are TRBV12-3 or TRBV12-4 and TRBJ1-1; 8 bases match TRBD1. Trimming removed 5 bases from V and 11 bases from J; junction bases left unmatched: 7. CDR3 size: 12 residues. The CDR3 spells CASSPDRVDAFF. In nucleotides, the CDR3 is TGTGCCAGCAGTCCGGACAGGGTGGACGCTTTCTTT.

The rearrangement joins TRBV5-6 to TRBJ2-1; 10 bases match TRBD2. The V segment lost 2 bases and the J segment 5 bases; nucleotides outside the gene matches: 16. The germline gives CDR1 SGHDT, CDR2 YYEEEE. The CDR3 length is 19 residues. CDR3 DNA: TGTGCCAGCAGCTTTTTAACTAGCGGGGATCTGGGGGCACACAATGAGCAGTTCTTC. Its translation is CASSFLTSGDLGAHNEQFF.

The V gene is TRBV12-3 or TRBV12-4, the J gene TRBJ1-4; D gene uncertain. Trimming removed 3 bases from V and 4 bases from J, with 6 bases in between. This CDR3 is 13 amino acids long. DNA of the CDR3: TGTGCCAGCAGTTTCCAGATTAATGAAAAACTGTTTTTT. Residues: CASSFQINEKLFF.

V is TRBV12-3 or TRBV12-4 and J is TRBJ1-2; TRBD1 matches 8 bases. V was pared by 2 bases and J by 8 bases, with 4 bases of the junction left unmatched. CDR3 length: 13 amino acids. Here the CDR3 reads CASSLRAGGGYTF. The CDR3 DNA reads as TGTGCCAGCAGTTTAAGGGCAGGGGGCGGCTACACCTTC.

This clone was seen a single time. The chain combines TRBV10-1 with TRBJ2-2; TRBD1 is a possible D gene (5 bases). Germline CDR1 is WNHNN and CDR2 is SYGVQD (reference sequence). V shed 2 bases and J shed 3 bases, with 13 bases lying between them. The CDR3 covers 16 residues. Written as DNA, the CDR3 is TGCGCCAGCAGTGAGATGCAGGGAAGAGACACCGGGGAGCTGTTTTTT. It specifies CASSEMQGRDTGELFF.

This clone was counted once. The J gene is TRBJ2-7, the V gene TRBV14, with 9 bases fitting TRBD1. This CDR3 region has 15 residues. V trimming: 1 base; J trimming: 0 bases; junction bases outside the gene matches: 1. Germline CDR1 SGHDN, CDR2 FVKESK. CDR3 coding DNA: TGTGCCAGCAGCCAAGTGACAGGGGGCTCCTACGAGCAGTACTTC. It translates to CASSQVTGGSYEQYF.

The V gene is TRBV5-4, the J gene TRBJ1-1; D is ambiguous. The V gene's germline CDR1 is SGHNT and CDR2 YYREEE (reference sequence). The germline V and J ends were trimmed by 6 bases and 4 bases, with 10 bases remaining between them. The CDR3 has 12 residues. DNA for the CDR3: TGTGCCAGCATAGCACACGGCACTGAAGCTTTCTTT. Translated, it gives CASIAHGTEAFF.

This chain links TRBV2 with TRBJ1-4; D is ambiguous. CDR1 and CDR2 from the germline V gene are SNHLY and FYNNEI. V was pared by 6 bases and J by 0 bases, with 17 bases between. The CDR3 contains 17 residues. CDR3 sequence: CASRSDGRLATNEKLFF. Here the CDR3 DNA reads TGTGCCAGCAGATCAGACGGGAGGTTGGCAACTAATGAAAAACTGTTTTTT.

The chain employs TRBV6-5 and TRBJ2-3; 12 bases match TRBD2. The CDR3 extends over 15 amino acids. CDR1 MNHEY and CDR2 SVGAGI come from the germline V gene. V lost 5 bases and J lost 1; bases outside the gene matches: 1. CDR3 loop: CASSRTSGGTDTQYF. CDR3 bases: TGTGCCAGCAGTAGGACTAGCGGGGGCACAGATACGCAGTATTTT.

The V and J genes are TRBV11-2 and TRBJ2-5; a possible D gene is TRBD1 (5 bases). Germline loops: CDR1 SGHAT, CDR2 FQNNGV. The CDR3 covers 13 residues. V was trimmed by 8 bases and J by 7 bases, leaving 17 bases between them. CDR3 region: CASGLAWGGTQYF. The CDR3 coding sequence is TGTGCCAGCGGTCTGGCGTGGGGCGGGACCCAGTACTTC.

This clone was detected only a few times. The chain joins TRBV12-3 or TRBV12-4 to TRBJ1-6, with D possibly matching TRBD1 (5 bases). The CDR3 sequence is 13 residues long. Trimming removed 3 bases at V and 8 bases at J, with 8 bases between. The CDR3 DNA reads TGTGCCAGCAGTTTCGACAGATATTCACCCCTCCACTTT. This encodes CASSFDRYSPLHF.

This clone has only one observation. V and J are TRBV5-4 and TRBJ1-1; D is perhaps TRBD1 (6 bases). The V gene lost 0 bases and the J gene lost 4 bases, with 7 bases spanning the gap. This CDR3 has 13 residues. Germline V lookup: CDR1 SGHNT, CDR2 YYREEE (reference sequence). CDR3 DNA sequence: TGTGCCAGCAGCTTGGACAGGGTCACTGAAGCTTTCTTT. This gives the protein CASSLDRVTEAFF.

This clone was seen a handful of times. The V call is TRBV6-5, the J call TRBJ2-1, with D possibly TRBD1 on 6 matching bases. This CDR3 is built from 13 residues. With 5 bases removed from V and 2 bases from J, the gap between germline ends came to 7 bases. In germline, CDR1 is MNHEY, CDR2 SVGAGI. Here the CDR3 reads CASSRDTYNEQFF. CDR3 in DNA: TGTGCCAGCAGTCGGGACACCTACAATGAGCAGTTCTTC.

V usage is TRBV5-1 and J usage is TRBJ2-7; D not certain. The V gene lost 2 bases and the J gene lost 0 bases, with 6 bases spanning the gap. Looked up from germline, CDR1 is SGHRS and CDR2 is YFSETQ. The CDR3 has 13 amino acids. Written as DNA, the CDR3 is TGCGCCAGCAGCTTCACGGTCTCCTACGAGCAGTACTTC. Amino acids: CASSFTVSYEQYF.